This T cell receptor beta chain was captured in a study of blood T cell dynamics during melanoma immunotherapy. About the research overall: Metastatic melanoma patients received first-line pembrolizumab or nivolumab plus ipilimumab.

The CDR3 consists of 15 residues. Germline V gives CDR1 SGHNT, CDR2 YYREEE (reference sequence). V was trimmed by 0 bases and J by 9 bases, leaving 16 bases between them. Time point given: week 3, after first cycle of checkpoint inhibitor. This table comes from immunoSEQ multiplex PCR, and its TCRdb copy is limited to in-frame clones, with some not included. The sample shows fewer than 13,000 clones, 85% to 90% of them seen only once. The source of this sequence is a human donor with melanoma. The chain links TRBV5-4 to TRBJ2-1, with D perhaps matching TRBD1 or TRBD2 (5 bases each). Here the sequenced sample was blood, taken from a patient treated with checkpoint blockade. The CDR3 region has the DNA TGTGCCAGCAGCTTGGGTCTAAAGGGGACGGGTGAGCAGTTCTTC. It encodes CASSLGLKGTGEQFF.